These 24 T cell receptor beta chains were all obtained from the same sample, sequenced in a study of OX40 agonist ivuxolimab in advanced cancers. Profiling relied on immunoSEQ multiplex PCR, and the TCRdb table lists in-frame clones only, not all of them. The sample holds around 79,000 clones, roughly nine tenths seen once. The input for sequencing was CD4+ or CD8+ T cells sorted from blood, taken in a trial of the OX40 agonist ivuxolimab. All receptors come from an adult with an advanced solid tumor such as melanoma, head and neck, liver or kidney cancer.

This clone was picked up a small number of times. The V call is TRBV28, the J call TRBJ2-6, with a tentative D call TRBD2 (5 bases). Trimming took 2 bases from V and 1 from J, leaving 9 bases between them. The germline CDR1 and CDR2 sequences are MDHEN and SYDVKM. CDR3 length equals 16 residues. The CDR3 loop is CASSLDPGSGANVLTF. CDR3 sequence (DNA): TGTGCCAGCAGTTTAGATCCGGGATCTGGGGCCAACGTCCTGACTTTC.

CDR3 bases: TGTGCCTGGAGTGTAAACAGGGTTGGTGAAAAACTGTTTTTT. It yields the protein CAWSVNRVGEKLFF. The chain couples TRBV30 to TRBJ1-4; D may be TRBD1 (6 bases). Looked up from germline, CDR1 is GTSNPN and CDR2 is SVGIG (reference sequence). There are 14 residues in the CDR3. Trimming shortened V by 0 bases and J by 7 bases, and 12 bases separated the two germline ends.

This sequence joins TRBV6-6 and TRBJ2-2; D is unresolved. The germline V gene encodes CDR1 MNHNY and CDR2 SVGAGI (reference sequence). Trimming removed 4 bases at V and 6 bases at J, with 12 bases between. The CDR3 runs 14 residues. The CDR3 loop reads CASSSNYGPGELFF. CDR3 nucleotides: TGTGCCAGCAGTTCGAACTATGGTCCCGGGGAGCTGTTTTTT.

The genes are TRBV18 and TRBJ2-2, with unresolved D. V shed 0 bases and J shed 9 bases, with 14 bases lying between them. Germline-derived CDR1 and CDR2 are KGHSH and LQKENI. The CDR3 is 15 residues long. CDR3: CASSPPAGVRRELFF. The CDR3 bases are TGTGCCAGCTCACCACCCGCTGGGGTGAGACGGGAGCTGTTTTTT.

This chain connects TRBV28 to TRBJ1-1, with no clear D. V lost 6 bases, J lost 2 bases, and 13 bases lay in between. CDR3 length: 14 residues. Germline assignment: CDR1 MDHEN and CDR2 SYDVKM. The CDR3, as DNA: TGTGCCAGCAGCCTAATTAGCAGTAACACTGAAGCTTTCTTT. This sequence encodes CASSLISSNTEAFF.

The chain is built from TRBV11-1 and TRBJ2-7, with D hard to call. Germline values: CDR1 SGHAT, CDR2 FQDESV (reference sequence). The CDR3 spans 13 residues. The V gene lost 0 bases and the J gene lost 4 bases, with 7 bases spanning the gap. Written as DNA, the CDR3 is TGTGCCAGCAGCTTAGCCGGCAGATACGAGCAGTACTTC. This encodes CASSLAGRYEQYF.

The V gene is TRBV7-9, the J gene TRBJ2-5; D gene ambiguous. This CDR3 contains 13 residues. V was pared by 1 base and J by 4 bases, with 7 bases between. Looked up from germline, CDR1 is SEHNR and CDR2 is FQNEAQ (reference sequence). The CDR3: CASSLVLGETQYF. The CDR3 nucleotides are TGTGCCAGCAGCTTAGTCCTGGGAGAGACCCAGTACTTC.

The chain links TRBV11-3 to TRBJ2-7, with TRBD1 matching 9 bases. J was trimmed by 5 bases and V by 5 bases; bases with no gene match: 10. The CDR3 is made up of 15 amino acids. Per germline, CDR1 SGHNT and CDR2 YENEEA. CDR3 amino acids: CASSPGTGFFNEQYF. As DNA, the CDR3 is TGTGCCAGCAGCCCCGGGACAGGGTTCTTCAACGAGCAGTACTTC.

This clone was picked up a small number of times. The chain carries TRBV30 and TRBJ2-5, with D possibly being TRBD1 (5 bases). The CDR3 length is 14 residues. The germline gives CDR1 GTSNPN, CDR2 SVGIG (reference sequence). The V and J ends lost 2 bases and 2 bases respectively, with 12 bases between them. The CDR3 sequence: CAWSLGQGQETQYF. The CDR3 DNA reads as TGTGCCTGGAGTCTGGGGCAGGGACAAGAGACCCAGTACTTC.

This chain connects TRBV4-3 to TRBJ2-7; weak D call: TRBD1 (5 bases). The CDR3 is 14 residues long. V was clipped by 0 bases and J by 3 bases, with 9 bases between them. From germline, CDR1 is LGHNA and CDR2 YSLEER. CDR3 sequence (DNA): TGCGCCAGCAGCCAAGAATCAGGGAACTACGAGCAGTACTTC. It encodes CASSQESGNYEQYF.

The chain is built from TRBV5-1 and TRBJ2-3, with TRBD2 matching 16 bases. The CDR3 extends over 17 amino acids. Losses at the gene ends were 3 bases for V and 3 bases for J; bases not matched to a gene: 4. The germline V gene encodes CDR1 SGHRS and CDR2 YFSETQ. CDR3 in amino acids: CASSSGLAGGATDTQYF. Here the CDR3 DNA reads TGCGCCAGCAGCTCGGGACTAGCGGGAGGGGCGACAGATACGCAGTATTTT.

The chain carries TRBV4-2 and TRBJ1-5, with TRBD1 matching 9 bases. Trimming cost V 4 bases and J 6 bases; bases outside gene matches: 13. Germline loops: CDR1 LGHNA, CDR2 YNFKEQ. CDR3 size: 17 residues. CDR3 region: CASSPTGGVNVGQPQHF. CDR3 DNA: TGTGCCAGCAGCCCGACAGGGGGTGTTAACGTGGGTCAGCCCCAGCATTTT.

The chain combines TRBV28 with TRBJ1-3; 8 bases map to TRBD1. The CDR3 sequence is 15 residues long. CDR1 and CDR2 from the germline V gene are MDHEN and SYDVKM. V was clipped by 7 bases and J by 1 base; unmatched bases: 6. CDR3 bases: TGTGCCAGCAAGCCGGGACAGGCTTCTGGAAACACCATATATTTT. Its protein is CASKPGQASGNTIYF.

This clone was detected once. The chain uses TRBV6-5 and TRBJ1-2; D is possibly TRBD1 (5 bases). V was cut by 6 bases and J by 4 bases, with 15 bases left in between. Germline V gene sequence: CDR1 MNHEY, CDR2 SVGAGI. The CDR3 sequence is 14 residues long. As DNA, the CDR3 is TGTGCCAGCAGCCCATCGGGGCCTGGCTATGGCTACACCTTC. Translating gives CASSPSGPGYGYTF.

The genes are TRBV7-8 and TRBJ2-1; D call uncertain. Trimming took off 2 bases at V and 9 bases at J, with 17 bases between the two ends. Germline-derived CDR1 and CDR2 are SGHVS and FQNEAQ. The CDR3 sequence is 15 residues long. CDR3 nucleotides: TGTGCCAGCAGCTTACCGGGCCCCGCAAGTGGTGAGCAGTTCTTC. This sequence encodes CASSLPGPASGEQFF. Full variable domain (outside the CDR3, taken from reference TRBV7-8 and TRBJ2-1): GAGVSQSPRYKVAKRGQDVALRCDPISGHVSLFWYQQALGQGPEFLTYFQNEAQLDKSGLPSDRFFAERPEGSVSTLKIQRTQQEDSAVYLCASSLPGPASGEQFFGPGTRLTVL.

The V call is TRBV18, the J call TRBJ1-5, with 7 nucleotides matching TRBD1. Germline CDR1 KGHSH, CDR2 LQKENI. CDR3 length equals 18 residues. After removal of 0 bases from V and 9 bases from J, the junction contained 17 bases not matched to a gene. The CDR3 coding sequence is TGTGCCAGCTCACCACCGCGTGGGACAGAGGACTCCCATTCGCCCCAGCATTTT. It encodes CASSPPRGTEDSHSPQHF.

A note on this clone: One junction end disagrees with the germline gene, perhaps due to a read error. V and J are TRBV2 and TRBJ2-1; 10 bases map to TRBD1. The CDR3 totals 12 residues. Germline lookup yields CDR1 SNHLY and CDR2 FYNNEI. CDR3 in DNA: TGTGCCAGCGGCCCTTTGGGGGGACAGGGGATCTTC. Translating gives CASGPLGGQGIF. The full variable domain, in which reference TRBV2 and TRBJ2-1 provide the parts outside the CDR3, is EPEVTQTPSHQVTQMGQEVILRCVPISNHLYFYWYRQILGQKVEFLVSFYNNEISEKSEIFDDQFSVERPDGSNFTLKIRSTKLEDSAMYFCASGPLGGQGIFGPGTRLTVL.

The chain employs TRBV28 and TRBJ2-1, with 7 bases that match TRBD2. CDR3 length: 11 residues. Trimming took 8 bases from V and 11 from J; bases not matched to a gene: 6. Germline V gene lookup returns CDR1 MDHEN and CDR2 SYDVKM. CDR3 protein: CASGRAAQQFF. As DNA, the CDR3 is TGTGCCAGCGGGAGGGCCGCGCAGCAGTTCTTC.

This chain connects TRBV28 to TRBJ1-3; D remains unclear. The CDR3 loop spans 16 amino acids. Germline V gene data show CDR1 as MDHEN and CDR2 as SYDVKM. V dropped 6 bases and J dropped 1 base, with 16 bases sitting between them. In DNA form, the CDR3 reads TGTGCCAGCAGCGAAATTAAGACGGTATCTGGAAACACCATATATTTT. This encodes CASSEIKTVSGNTIYF.

The rearrangement uses TRBV19 and TRBJ1-3; tentatively, D is TRBD1 (5 bases). The length of the CDR3 is 16 residues. Trimming took off 6 bases at V and 3 bases at J, with 18 bases between the two ends. Germline loops: CDR1 LNHDA, CDR2 SQIVND (reference sequence). The CDR3 DNA reads TGTGCCAGTAGGGCCGCCGGGGCCCCTTATGGAAACACCATATATTTT. As protein: CASRAAGAPYGNTIYF.

The DNA of the CDR3 is TGTGCCAGCAGTCCGACCTCAACTAATGAAAAACTGTTTTTT. Encoded protein: CASSPTSTNEKLFF. The V call is TRBV9, the J call TRBJ1-4, with no clear D. The CDR3 consists of 14 residues. Germline CDR1 reads SGDLS; CDR2 reads YYNGEE. Trimming took off 5 bases at V and 0 bases at J, with 8 bases between the two ends. Full variable domain (outside the CDR3, taken from reference TRBV9 and TRBJ1-4): DSGVTQTPKHLITATGQRVTLRCSPRSGDLSVYWYQQSLDQGLQFLIQYYNGEERAKGNILERFSAQQFPDLHSELNLSSLELGDSALYFCASSPTSTNEKLFFGSGTQLSVL.

The chain couples TRBV28 to TRBJ2-1; 7 bases are shared with TRBD2. The V gene end was trimmed by 8 bases and the J gene end by 6 bases; junction bases not matched to a gene: 19. CDR3 length equals 17 residues. CDR1 is MDHEN and CDR2 is SYDVKM in the germline V gene. In nucleotides, the CDR3 is TGTGCCAGCGGCGCCCGACTTGCGACTGGGGGGGGCAATGAGCAGTTCTTC. This sequence encodes CASGARLATGGGNEQFF. The variable domain in full, completed from reference TRBV28 and TRBJ2-1, reads DVKVTQSSRYLVKRTGEKVFLECVQDMDHENMFWYRQDPGLGLRLIYFSYDVKMKEKGDIPEGYSVSREKKERFSLILESASTNQTSMYLCASGARLATGGGNEQFFGPGTRLTVL.

V usage is TRBV5-1 and J usage is TRBJ2-7; D is unclear. This CDR3 spans 13 amino acids. Per the germline V gene, CDR1 is SGHRS and CDR2 is YFSETQ. V was clipped by 4 bases and J by 4 bases, with 12 bases between them. The CDR3 spells CASSPENSYEQYF. CDR3 coding DNA: TGCGCCAGCAGCCCGGAGAACAGTTACGAGCAGTACTTC. Filled out from reference TRBV5-1 and TRBJ2-7, the complete variable domain reads KAGVTQTPRYLIKTRGQQVTLSCSPISGHRSVSWYQQTPGQGLQFLFEYFSETQRNKGNFPGRFSGRQFSNSRSEMNVSTLELGDSALYLCASSPENSYEQYFGPGTRLTVT.

This chain links TRBV28 with TRBJ2-7; D might be TRBD2 (5 bases). The CDR3 loop spans 14 amino acids. V gave up 1 base and J gave up 3 bases, with 10 bases separating them. CDR1 is MDHEN, CDR2 SYDVKM, per germline. For the CDR3, the DNA is TGTGCCAGCAGTTTATACTACCGGGGCTACGAGCAGTACTTC. Translating gives CASSLYYRGYEQYF.